Each of the 16 T cell receptor beta chains below was sequenced from the same sample in a study of CD8 T cells in ankylosing spondylitis (dated by TCRdb to the late 2010s). Libraries were constructed by 5' RACE. TCRdb lists the instrument as Illumina HiSeq 2500. The raw public data were reprocessed by TCRdb itself: fastp quality trimming at Q25, MiXCR clonotype calling, in-frame beta chains only. Each CDR3 protein gets just one entry, which takes the most common genes and DNA from the rows behind it. The sample table records under 400,000 distinct CDR3 sequences; approximately 10% of these occur just once. The ten largest account for roughly 9% of the sample. Sequenced sample: blood, either unsorted or a sorted T cell fraction (not recorded which). These receptors originate from a female donor with ankylosing spondylitis or in good health (not recorded which).

There are many counts of this clonotype. The chain links TRBV20-1 to TRBJ2-2, with 8 bases identical to TRBD1. CDR1 is DFQATT and CDR2 is SNEGSKA in the germline V gene (reference sequence). With V trimmed by 6 bases and J by 7 bases, 10 bases remained unmatched. The CDR3 has 14 residues. CDR3 sequence: CSAQRTGGGGELFF. CDR3 bases: TGCAGTGCGCAGAGAACAGGGGGAGGCGGGGAGCTGTTTTTT.

At least ten counts were recorded for this clonotype. The chain combines TRBV14 with TRBJ2-3; D uncertain. The CDR3 extends over 14 amino acids. The germline V gene has CDR1 SGHDN and CDR2 FVKESK. Trimming left V 6 bases short and J 3 bases short, with 13 bases between. CDR3 residues: CASSPRVVTDTQYF. The CDR3 nucleotides are TGTGCCAGCAGTCCCCGGGTGGTGACAGATACGCAGTATTTT.

The chain joins TRBV16 to TRBJ1-5, with D possibly matching TRBD1 (6 bases). Germline V gene data show CDR1 as KGHSY and CDR2 as FQNENV. CDR3 length equals 15 residues. The ends were cut back, 7 bases at V and 0 bases at J, with 13 bases in the middle. The CDR3 here is CASTVTGYSNQPQHF. CDR3 bases: TGTGCCAGCACCGTGACAGGCTATAGCAATCAGCCCCAGCATTTT. Complete variable domain (other parts from reference TRBV16 and TRBJ1-5): GEEVAQTPKHLVRGEGQKAKLYCAPIKGHSYVFWYQQVLKNEFKFLISFQNENVFDETGMPKERFSAKCLPNSPCSLEIQATKLEDSAVYFCASTVTGYSNQPQHFGDGTRLSIL.

This clonotype came up a few times. The gene calls are TRBV20-1 and TRBJ1-5; a possible D gene is TRBD1 (5 bases). CDR1 is DFQATT, CDR2 SNEGSKA, per germline (reference sequence). CDR3 length equals 18 residues. With 5 bases removed from V and 3 bases from J, the gap between germline ends came to 26 bases. CDR3 nucleotides: TGCAGTGCTCTTGCCTTTATTAAGGGGAGTGGAAACAATCAGCCCCAGCATTTT. Translated, it gives CSALAFIKGSGNNQPQHF.

This clonotype has ten or more counts. The chain couples TRBV20-1 to TRBJ1-4; possible D gene TRBD1, 6 bases. The CDR3 runs 15 residues. Germline CDR1 is DFQATT and CDR2 is SNEGSKA (reference sequence). V lost 0 bases to trimming and J lost 5 bases, with 13 bases between them. CDR3 DNA sequence: TGCAGTGCTAGAGATCCCACAGGGCCCAATGAAAAACTGTTTTTT. As protein: CSARDPTGPNEKLFF.

This clonotype appeared many times. As DNA, the CDR3 is TGCAGTTTAGGACCTCCCCCGGGATATAATTCACCCCTCCACTTT. Its translation: CSLGPPPGYNSPLHF. The V call is TRBV20-1, the J call TRBJ1-6; unclear D gene. Germline assignment: CDR1 DFQATT and CDR2 SNEGSKA (reference sequence). V was shortened by 8 bases and J by 4 bases, with 18 bases between the two germline ends. The CDR3 loop spans 15 amino acids.

Remarks on this clonotype: This may come from a read error, since a much larger clone is one base off. The rearrangement joins TRBV20-1 to TRBJ2-3, with TRBD2 matching 10 bases. The length of the CDR3 is 16 residues. Germline lookup yields CDR1 DFQATT and CDR2 SNEGSKA (reference sequence). The CDR3 here is CSARDVAGGFTNTQYF. CDR3 in DNA: TGCAGTGCTAGAGATGTAGCGGGAGGATTCACAAATACGCAGTATTTT.

Worth noting for this clonotype: Since a much larger clone is just one base distant, this may be a read error. V usage is TRBV7-3 and J usage is TRBJ1-1; D uncertain. From germline, CDR1 is SGHTA and CDR2 FQGTGA. Trimming removed 2 bases at V and 2 bases at J, with 9 bases between. The CDR3 totals 14 residues. In nucleotides, the CDR3 is TGTGCCAGCAGCTTAGAGGGCATAAACACTGAAGCTTTCTTT. This sequence encodes CASSLEGINTEAFF. The full variable domain, its missing parts supplied by reference TRBV7-3 and TRBJ1-1, is GAGVSQTPSNKVTEKGKYVELRCDPISGHTALYWYRQSLGQGPEFLIYFQGTGAADDSGLPNDRFFAVRPEGSVSTLKIQRTERGDSAVYLCASSLEGINTEAFFGQGTRLTVV.

The table lists this clonotype with many counts. The CDR3 sequence: CASSSSRGLSEKLFF. Written as DNA, the CDR3 is TGTGCCAGCAGCTCAAGCAGGGGGCTAAGTGAAAAACTGTTTTTT. The chain links TRBV5-6 to TRBJ1-4; 8 nucleotides align to TRBD1. This CDR3 comprises 15 residues. Per germline, CDR1 SGHDT and CDR2 YYEEEE. After removal of 3 bases from V and 7 bases from J, the junction contained 8 bases not matched to a gene.

The table lists this clonotype with many counts. This rearrangement joins TRBV12-3 or TRBV12-4 to TRBJ1-5; 8 positions match TRBD1. The CDR3 contains 15 residues. Trimming removed 6 bases from V and 2 bases from J; junction bases left unmatched: 6. The CDR3 region has the DNA TGTGCCAGCAGCCGACAGGGGCAGGGCAATCAGCCCCAGCATTTT. This translates into CASSRQGQGNQPQHF.

In this sample, this clonotype turned up a few times. The chain combines TRBV9 with TRBJ2-2; D remains ambiguous. The germline CDR1 and CDR2 sequences are SGDLS and YYNGEE. Deletions cut 0 bases from V and 1 base from J, with 10 bases between. This CDR3 region has 16 residues. CDR3 region: CASSVEMLGNTGELFF. The CDR3 coding sequence is TGTGCCAGCAGCGTAGAGATGCTCGGGAACACCGGGGAGCTGTTTTTT.

This clonotype was recorded a few times. The chain carries TRBV27 and TRBJ1-2; D is undetermined. The V and J ends lost 6 bases and 8 bases respectively, with 13 bases between them. This CDR3 contains 12 residues. Looked up from germline, CDR1 is MNHEY and CDR2 is SMNVEV (reference sequence). For the CDR3, the DNA is TGTGCCAGCAGAGGCCCCACGAGAGGCTACACCTTC. It is translated as CASRGPTRGYTF.

This clonotype was counted between two and nine times. This rearrangement joins TRBV25-1 to TRBJ1-5; D gene uncertain. The CDR3 contains 12 residues. Trimming removed 7 bases at V and 6 bases at J, with 10 bases between. Germline values: CDR1 MGHDK, CDR2 SYGVNS. The CDR3 sequence is CASNRGTQPQHF. CDR3 DNA: TGTGCCAGCAACCGGGGAACTCAGCCCCAGCATTTT.

This clonotype was found many times. The chain recombines TRBV5-5 with TRBJ1-3, with 9 bases matching TRBD1. Germline CDR1 reads SGHKS; CDR2 reads YYEKEE (reference sequence). This CDR3 has 16 residues. The V and J ends lost 1 base and 2 bases, in that order; junction bases with no gene match: 4. The CDR3 loop reads CASSLFWDRAGNTIYF. CDR3 nucleotide sequence: TGTGCCAGCAGCTTGTTTTGGGACAGGGCTGGAAACACCATATATTTT.

The V call is TRBV12-3 or TRBV12-4, the J call TRBJ2-1; the match to TRBD2 covers 10 bases. CDR3 size: 19 residues. Trimming took 1 base from V and 2 from J; bases not matched to a gene: 11. In nucleotides, the CDR3 is TGTGCCAGCAGTTTAGTCGGCCTAGCGGGAGAAGGAACCTACAATGAGCAGTTCTTC. Protein: CASSLVGLAGEGTYNEQFF.

This clonotype was counted ten times or more. This rearrangement joins TRBV7-2 to TRBJ2-1; D is uncertain. CDR3 length: 13 residues. Germline lookup yields CDR1 SGHTA and CDR2 FQGNSA. The ends were cut back, 1 base at V and 6 bases at J, with 7 bases in the middle. CDR3 amino acids: CASSLEFFNEQFF. The DNA for the CDR3 is TGTGCCAGCAGCTTAGAGTTCTTCAATGAGCAGTTCTTC.